Presented here are 26 T cell receptor beta chains from one specimen sequenced in a study of cytomegalovirus exposure and HLA in healthy donors (dated by TCRdb to about 2017). Library preparation employed the immunoSEQ multiplex PCR assay. The multiplex PCR relied on a mix of 60 forward primers for TCR Vbeta segments and 13 reverse primers for TCR Jbeta segments. In its TCRdb copy, this immuneACCESS table keeps in-frame sequences only and misses some clones. Where compared with another copy, unresolved V genes explain less than half of these, and the others have no known cause. The sample data list 150,000 to 200,000 clones, and 60% to 85% of these were observed just once. Under 1.5% of the sample is in the top ten clones. Sequenced input: PBMCs. All receptors come from a woman aged 30 to 39 in good health and CMV-seronegative.

This chain joins TRBV6-1 and TRBJ2-7; 9 bases line up with TRBD2. With V trimmed by 2 bases and J by 3 bases, 8 bases remained unmatched. The germline gives CDR1 MNHNS, CDR2 SASEGT. This CDR3 is built from 16 residues. The CDR3 region has the DNA TGTGCCAGCAGTGAAACCAGCGGGGGGAACCTCTACGAGCAGTACTTC. Amino acid sequence: CASSETSGGNLYEQYF.

CDR3 in amino acids: CASSPRQGVGKLFF. CDR3 DNA: TGTGCCAGCAGTCCCCGACAGGGGGTAGGAAAACTGTTTTTT. The chain combines TRBV27 with TRBJ1-4; 9 bases fit TRBD1. Germline CDR1 and CDR2: MNHEY and SMNVEV (reference sequence). J gave up 10 bases and V 5 bases, and 8 bases lay outside the gene matches. The CDR3 covers 14 residues.

The chain employs TRBV2 and TRBJ1-2; the D gene is possibly TRBD1 (6 bases). The V gene lost 1 base and the J gene lost 8 bases, with 29 bases spanning the gap. Per germline, CDR1 SNHLY and CDR2 FYNNEI. The CDR3 is made up of 19 amino acids. CDR3 bases: TGTGCCAGCAGTGAAGAATTTTTAGTTAGCGGGGGCCCCAATTCCGGCTACACCTTC. It codes for CASSEEFLVSGGPNSGYTF.

The chain uses TRBV6-6 and TRBJ1-2; 11 bases agree with TRBD1. Germline assignment: CDR1 MNHNY and CDR2 SVGAGI (reference sequence). The CDR3 length is 15 residues. With 6 bases clipped from V and 5 bases from J, the junction kept 8 bases outside the gene matches. DNA for the CDR3: TGTGCCAGCAGGACAGGGACAGGGGGTTCATATGGCTACACCTTC. This encodes CASRTGTGGSYGYTF.

Concerning this clone itself: Mismatch with germline at one junction end may stem from a read error. The J gene is TRBJ2-5, the V gene TRBV7-9; 12 bases are shared with TRBD2. The CDR3 is 17 residues long. Germline loops: CDR1 SEHNR, CDR2 FQNEAQ (reference sequence). CDR3 amino acids: CASSSGTSGLGQGTQYF. As DNA, the CDR3 is TGTGCCAGCAGCTCCGGGACTAGCGGGCTGGGGCAAGGGACCCAGTACTTC.

This chain uses TRBV4-2 with TRBJ1-1; TRBD1 is a possible D gene (5 bases). The CDR3 contains 15 residues. Trimming removed 0 bases at V and 3 bases at J, with 11 bases between. Per the germline V gene, CDR1 is LGHNA and CDR2 is YNFKEQ. CDR3 protein: CASSQDHIGDTEAFF. CDR3 DNA: TGTGCCAGCAGCCAAGATCATATAGGGGACACTGAAGCTTTCTTT.

The genes are TRBV28 and TRBJ2-3; 13 bases map to TRBD2. The CDR3 contains 14 residues. The germline gives CDR1 MDHEN, CDR2 SYDVKM. The ends lost 8 bases at V and 3 bases at J; junction bases unmatched: 2. As DNA, the CDR3 is TGTGCCAGCCGGACTAGCGGGAGAACAGATACGCAGTATTTT. Translated, it gives CASRTSGRTDTQYF.

The chain has TRBV10-3 and TRBJ1-2; D call uncertain. This CDR3 is 14 amino acids long. Germline-derived CDR1 and CDR2 are ENHRY and SYGVKD. Trimming removed 9 bases at V and 6 bases at J, with 20 bases between. CDR3 sequence (DNA): TGTGCCATTTTTCACGAGACAATAACACATGGCTACACCTTC. This codes for CAIFHETITHGYTF.

The J gene is TRBJ2-7, the V gene TRBV5-1; 9 positions agree with TRBD1. V lost 0 bases and J lost 3; bases outside the gene matches: 7. There are 16 residues in the CDR3. The germline gives CDR1 SGHRS, CDR2 YFSETQ. This chain's CDR3 is CASSLEVGQGRYEQYF. The CDR3 nucleotides read TGCGCCAGCAGCTTGGAGGTGGGACAGGGCCGCTACGAGCAGTACTTC.

The chain is built from TRBV4-1 and TRBJ1-4, with unresolved D. The CDR3 sequence is 15 residues long. CDR1 and CDR2 (germline): MGHRA, YSYEKL. V was clipped by 0 bases and J by 5 bases, with 10 bases between them. The CDR3 DNA is TGCGCCAGCAGCCAAGATAGAGGGAAGAATGAAAAACTGTTTTTT. This codes for CASSQDRGKNEKLFF.

CDR3 nucleotides: TGTGCCAGCAGCTTAGAGGGACGCGGGGGCGTCGCTACGCAGTATTTT. It translates to CASSLEGRGGVATQYF. J is TRBJ2-3 and V is TRBV11-2, with TRBD2 as a possible D gene (7 bases). The CDR3 is 16 residues long. Germline V gives CDR1 SGHAT, CDR2 FQNNGV. V was trimmed by 0 bases and J by 8 bases, leaving 18 bases between them.

CDR3 DNA: TGTGCCAGCAGCTCGGGACAGGGGATCACCGGGGAGCTGTTTTTT. This translates into CASSSGQGITGELFF. The genes are TRBV7-3 and TRBJ2-2; TRBD1 matches 10 bases. The CDR3 is 15 amino acids. Germline values: CDR1 SGHTA, CDR2 FQGTGA. Germline trimming cut 4 bases from V and 4 bases from J; bases unmatched to any gene: 3.

The V call is TRBV9, the J call TRBJ2-7; 9 nucleotides line up with TRBD1. Germline V gives CDR1 SGDLS, CDR2 YYNGEE. The CDR3 length is 14 residues. The ends lost 4 bases at V and 7 bases at J; junction bases unmatched: 9. CDR3 sequence: CASSPRTGVGEQYF. The CDR3 DNA sequence: TGTGCCAGCAGCCCCCGGACAGGGGTGGGTGAGCAGTACTTC.

The chain joins TRBV11-2 to TRBJ1-6; D remains unclear. The germline V gene has CDR1 SGHAT and CDR2 FQNNGV. The length of the CDR3 is 15 residues. V lost 2 bases to trimming and J lost 7 bases, with 12 bases between them. The CDR3 loop is CASSLNALGNSPLHF. The CDR3 coding sequence is TGTGCCAGCAGCTTAAACGCCTTGGGCAATTCACCCCTCCACTTT.

The rearrangement uses TRBV5-4 and TRBJ1-4; 7 bases fit TRBD1. CDR3 length: 14 residues. Trimming at V came to 4 bases and at J to 5 bases, leaving 5 bases not matched to a gene. Germline CDR1 and CDR2: SGHNT and YYREEE (reference sequence). CDR3 nucleotides: TGTGCCAGCAGCCAGACAGGGCCGAATGAAAAACTGTTTTTT. Protein sequence: CASSQTGPNEKLFF.

The chain recombines TRBV5-1 with TRBJ2-5; D is unresolved. The CDR3 has 13 residues. Germline V gene data show CDR1 as SGHRS and CDR2 as YFSETQ. V shed 9 bases and J shed 2 bases, with 14 bases lying between them. DNA of the CDR3: TGCGCCACCTCCAGAGAGGTTCAAGAGACCCAGTACTTC. It translates to CATSREVQETQYF.

This clone has a single count. V gene TRBV6-1 combines with J gene TRBJ2-2, with a weak D call TRBD1 (6 bases). Deletions cut 5 bases from V and 5 bases from J, with 15 bases between. The CDR3 totals 15 residues. The germline gives CDR1 MNHNS, CDR2 SASEGT. CDR3 amino acids: CASSIQGWGTGELFF. Written as DNA, the CDR3 is TGTGCCAGCAGTATCCAGGGGTGGGGGACCGGGGAGCTGTTTTTT.

The chain combines TRBV4-1 with TRBJ2-6, with TRBD1 as a possible D gene (6 bases). CDR1 MGHRA and CDR2 YSYEKL come from the germline V gene. Trimming removed 0 bases from V and 1 base from J, with 16 bases in between. The CDR3 runs to 19 residues. CDR3 residues: CASSQETGTIPSGANVLTF. DNA for the CDR3: TGCGCCAGCAGCCAAGAAACAGGGACAATACCTTCTGGGGCCAACGTCCTGACTTTC.

The V call is TRBV19, the J call TRBJ1-2, with D uncertain. This CDR3 is 14 amino acids long. The germline gives CDR1 LNHDA, CDR2 SQIVND (reference sequence). With 6 bases removed from V and 5 bases from J, the gap between germline ends came to 16 bases. The CDR3 spells CASSSRTARYGYTF. The DNA of the CDR3 is TGTGCCAGTAGCTCCCGGACTGCTAGATATGGCTACACCTTC.

The chain joins TRBV27 to TRBJ1-5; 7 bases agree with TRBD1. After removal of 4 bases from V and 0 bases from J, the junction contained 3 bases not matched to a gene. From germline, CDR1 is MNHEY and CDR2 SMNVEV (reference sequence). This CDR3 spans 15 amino acids. The CDR3 is CASSSGDSSNQPQHF. The CDR3, as DNA: TGTGCCAGCAGTTCCGGGGACAGTAGCAATCAGCCCCAGCATTTT.

The chain joins TRBV2 to TRBJ2-7, with 8 bases lining up with TRBD2. Germline V gene sequence: CDR1 SNHLY, CDR2 FYNNEI. CDR3 length: 15 residues. With V trimmed by 2 bases and J by 0 bases, 3 bases remained unmatched. The CDR3 DNA is TGTGCCAGCAGTGAACGAGCGGGGGACTCCTACGAGCAGTACTTC. Protein: CASSERAGDSYEQYF.

The rearrangement uses TRBV4-1 and TRBJ1-3; no definite D call. This CDR3 region has 16 residues. The V gene lost 1 base and the J gene lost 2 bases, with 12 bases spanning the gap. From germline, CDR1 is MGHRA and CDR2 YSYEKL. CDR3 protein: CASSQAAEGTGNTIYF. In DNA, the CDR3 is TGCGCCAGCAGCCAAGCAGCGGAGGGCACTGGAAACACCATATATTTT.

This chain connects TRBV11-2 to TRBJ1-1; tentative D call: TRBD1 (6 bases). The length of the CDR3 is 14 residues. V lost 5 bases and J lost 1, with 11 bases in between. Germline CDR1 is SGHAT and CDR2 is FQNNGV. CDR3 region: CASSQQTGNTEAFF. CDR3 nucleotide sequence: TGTGCCAGCAGCCAGCAGACAGGGAACACTGAAGCTTTCTTT.

The rearrangement uses TRBV5-5 and TRBJ1-5; maybe TRBD1 (6 bases). The germline V gene has CDR1 SGHKS and CDR2 YYEKEE (reference sequence). Trimming removed 0 bases at V and 7 bases at J, with 11 bases between. CDR3 length: 14 residues. The CDR3 region is CASSLDGTNQPQHF. The CDR3, as DNA: TGTGCCAGCAGCTTGGACGGGACAAACCAGCCCCAGCATTTT.

The chain couples TRBV27 to TRBJ2-2; D is possibly TRBD1 (6 bases). This CDR3 is 15 amino acids long. V was shortened by 5 bases and J by 1 base, with 11 bases between the two germline ends. The germline V gene has CDR1 MNHEY and CDR2 SMNVEV (reference sequence). Here the CDR3 DNA reads TGTGCCAGCAGTCCGGGGACACGGAACACCGGGGAGCTGTTTTTT. Protein: CASSPGTRNTGELFF.

The chain couples TRBV14 to TRBJ2-4; tentatively, D is TRBD2 (7 bases). CDR1 is SGHDN, CDR2 FVKESK, per germline. The CDR3 runs to 17 residues. V lost 1 base to trimming and J lost 0 bases, with 13 bases between them. CDR3 loop: CASSQGGGSPAKNIQYF. In nucleotides, the CDR3 is TGTGCCAGCAGCCAAGGCGGGGGCTCCCCAGCCAAAAACATTCAGTACTTC.